A single sample gave rise to the 30 T cell receptor beta chains below, sequenced in a study of early T cells in non-severe SARS-CoV-2 infection. TCRdb re-analysed the 5' RACE reads in MiXCR, keeping a single row per CDR3 protein. The sample consists of 75,000 to 80,000 distinct CDR3 sequences, approximately 11% of them appearing once. The source was whole blood, collected at baseline. These receptors came from an adult who was a healthcare worker with PCR-confirmed SARS-CoV-2 infection or an uninfected control (not recorded which).

This chain uses TRBV12-3 or TRBV12-4 with TRBJ1-2; D remains ambiguous. V dropped 2 bases and J dropped 5 bases, with 3 bases sitting between them. This CDR3 spans 11 amino acids. DNA of the CDR3: TGTGCCAGCAGTTTAAAATATGGCTACACCTTC. This encodes CASSLKYGYTF.

The chain is built from TRBV7-8 and TRBJ2-1, with TRBD2 identical over 9 bases. The CDR3 consists of 14 residues. Germline trimming cut 6 bases from V and 0 bases from J; bases unmatched to any gene: 0. From germline, CDR1 is SGHVS and CDR2 FQNEAQ. DNA of the CDR3: TGTGCCAGCAGTAGCGGGAGCTCCTACAATGAGCAGTTCTTC. Its protein product is CASSSGSSYNEQFF.

This clonotype was counted a few times. This chain connects TRBV5-1 to TRBJ2-2; D is unclear. CDR3 length: 12 residues. With 3 bases removed from V and 3 bases from J, the gap between germline ends came to 3 bases. Germline V gene sequence: CDR1 SGHRS, CDR2 YFSETQ. The CDR3 loop is CASSYDTGELFF. In DNA, the CDR3 is TGCGCCAGCAGCTATGACACCGGGGAGCTGTTTTTT.

This clonotype has just a few counts. CDR3 nucleotides: TGTGCCTGGCACGGACAGGGCACCGGGGAGCTGTTTTTT. It translates to CAWHGQGTGELFF. The rearrangement uses TRBV30 and TRBJ2-2; 8 bases are a match to TRBD1. After removal of 5 bases from V and 4 bases from J, the junction contained 3 bases not matched to a gene. CDR1 and CDR2 from the germline V gene are GTSNPN and SVGIG (reference sequence). The CDR3 length is 13 residues.

This clonotype was seen more than once but under ten times. This chain links TRBV11-2 with TRBJ2-3; D is ambiguous. V was trimmed by 2 bases and J by 3 bases, leaving 6 bases between them. Germline CDR1 SGHAT, CDR2 FQNNGV. The CDR3 covers 13 residues. The CDR3 is CASSLSATDTQYF. CDR3 nucleotides: TGTGCCAGCAGCTTATCTGCTACAGATACGCAGTATTTT. Filled out from reference TRBV11-2 and TRBJ2-3, the complete variable domain reads EAGVAQSPRYKIIEKRQSVAFWCNPISGHATLYWYQQILGQGPKLLIQFQNNGVVDDSQLPKDRFSAERLKGVDSTLKIQPAKLEDSAVYLCASSLSATDTQYFGPGTRLTVL.

In this sample, this clonotype turned up many times. CDR3 DNA sequence: TGTGCCAGCAGCTTCCGGGATCAGCCCCAGCATTTT. Amino acid sequence: CASSFRDQPQHF. The V and J genes are TRBV5-8 and TRBJ1-5; D is undetermined. The CDR3 extends over 12 amino acids. Trimming pared 2 bases from V and 5 bases from J, leaving 5 bases between. Germline lookup yields CDR1 SGHTS and CDR2 YDEGEE.

V and J are TRBV6-1 and TRBJ1-5; D is perhaps TRBD1 (6 bases). The CDR3 extends over 13 amino acids. Per germline, CDR1 MNHNS and CDR2 SASEGT. V gave up 7 bases and J gave up 5 bases, with 12 bases separating them. The CDR3 protein is CASNKEGDQPQHF. The CDR3 coding sequence is TGTGCCAGCAACAAGGAGGGGGATCAGCCCCAGCATTTT.

This clonotype has at least ten counts. The V call is TRBV6-1, the J call TRBJ1-4; D uncertain. V lost 3 bases and J lost 4, with 3 bases in between. Germline V gene lookup returns CDR1 MNHNS and CDR2 SASEGT. This CDR3 has 12 amino acids. CDR3 bases: TGTGCCAGCAGTGACGGTAATGAAAAACTGTTTTTT. Translation gives CASSDGNEKLFF.

V gene TRBV4-3 combines with J gene TRBJ1-2, with D maybe TRBD1 (6 bases). This CDR3 has 17 amino acids. V shed 0 bases and J shed 2 bases, with 16 bases lying between them. Germline V gene lookup returns CDR1 LGHNA and CDR2 YSLEER. CDR3 region: CASSQDLGTGWNYGYTF. In DNA, the CDR3 is TGCGCCAGCAGCCAAGATCTCGGTACAGGGTGGAACTATGGCTACACCTTC.

This clonotype was counted between two and nine times. An end of the junction differs from the germline gene, which may be a read error. The rearrangement links TRBV5-5 to TRBJ1-6, with unresolved D. This CDR3 is 16 amino acids long. CDR1 SGHKS and CDR2 YYEKEE come from the germline V gene (reference sequence). Here the CDR3 reads CASSLEATRSNSPLHF. The CDR3 nucleotides are TGTGCCAGCAGCTTGGAAGCGACCAGGTCTAATTCACCCCTCCATTTT.

This clonotype has only a few counts. V and J are TRBV10-3 and TRBJ2-3, with D tentatively TRBD2 (6 bases). The CDR3 has 15 residues. V dropped 2 bases and J dropped 3 bases, with 12 bases sitting between them. Germline-derived CDR1 and CDR2 are ENHRY and SYGVKD. The CDR3 nucleotides are TGTGCCATCAGTGAGGGAGGGGAGTGGACAGATACGCAGTATTTT. It specifies CAISEGGEWTDTQYF.

This clonotype occurred many times. This rearrangement joins TRBV20-1 to TRBJ2-3; 7 nucleotides match TRBD2. In germline, CDR1 is DFQATT, CDR2 SNEGSKA (reference sequence). V was clipped by 5 bases and J by 4 bases; unmatched bases: 9. The CDR3 spans 14 residues. The CDR3 sequence is CSAETSGEPDTQYF. The CDR3 nucleotides read TGCAGTGCTGAAACAAGCGGGGAGCCAGATACGCAGTATTTT.

Ten or more counts support this clonotype. The chain couples TRBV29-1 to TRBJ2-7, with D perhaps assigned TRBD1 or TRBD2 (6 bases each). The V and J ends lost 6 bases and 5 bases respectively, with 20 bases between them. Germline values: CDR1 SQVTM, CDR2 ANQGSEA. This CDR3 has 14 amino acids. CDR3 in amino acids: CSVRLTKGGHEQYF. Here the CDR3 DNA reads TGCAGCGTCCGCTTGACAAAGGGGGGTCACGAGCAGTACTTC.

The sample holds a few counts of this clonotype. This chain links TRBV6-5 with TRBJ2-7; 9 bases fit TRBD2. This CDR3 spans 13 amino acids. Germline loops: CDR1 MNHEY, CDR2 SVGAGI. Trimming cost V 6 bases and J 3 bases; bases outside gene matches: 3. CDR3 sequence: CASRREGDYEQYF. The CDR3 DNA is TGTGCCAGCAGGCGGGAGGGAGACTACGAGCAGTACTTC.

The chain is built from TRBV12-3 or TRBV12-4 and TRBJ2-2; D unclear. The V gene lost 3 bases and the J gene lost 0 bases, with 23 bases spanning the gap. CDR3 size: 20 residues. CDR3 DNA: TGTGCCAGCAGTTTCGGGCTAATGGGCAGGACGTTCGCGAACACCGGGGAGCTGTTTTTT. This encodes CASSFGLMGRTFANTGELFF.

This clonotype has at least ten counts. The rearrangement joins TRBV28 to TRBJ1-1; 11 positions agree with TRBD1. CDR3 length: 17 amino acids. CDR1 MDHEN and CDR2 SYDVKM come from the germline V gene. V dropped 2 bases and J dropped 4; count of bases not matched to a gene: 9. DNA of the CDR3: TGTGCCAGCAGTTTACCCGGACAGGGGGCTTGGGGCACTGAAGCTTTCTTT. As protein: CASSLPGQGAWGTEAFF.

This clonotype was observed at least ten times. The chain joins TRBV6-6 to TRBJ2-1; D not resolved. Germline V gene data show CDR1 as MNHNY and CDR2 as SVGAGI (reference sequence). The CDR3 contains 13 residues. V lost 2 bases and J 4 bases, leaving 6 bases between the germline ends. CDR3 amino acids: CASSYDGYNEQFF. The CDR3 DNA reads TGTGCCAGCAGTTACGACGGGTACAATGAGCAGTTCTTC.

This clonotype was found many times. The chain is built from TRBV29-1 and TRBJ1-2; D remains ambiguous. Trimming left V 7 bases short and J 5 bases short, with 14 bases between. The length of the CDR3 is 12 residues. Germline CDR1 is SQVTM and CDR2 is ANQGSEA. CDR3 residues: CSARAVEYGYTF. The CDR3 DNA is TGCAGCGCCCGGGCCGTCGAGTATGGCTACACCTTC.

This clonotype occurred a few times. This chain uses TRBV11-2 with TRBJ2-6; D is undetermined. The CDR3 runs 13 residues. Germline V gives CDR1 SGHAT, CDR2 FQNNGV. V lost 2 bases to trimming and J lost 3 bases, with 2 bases between them. The CDR3 nucleotides read TGTGCCAGCAGCTTATTTGGGGCCAACGTCCTGACTTTC. The encoded protein is CASSLFGANVLTF.

In this sample, this clonotype turned up many times. The chain is built from TRBV4-3 and TRBJ1-5; TRBD1 might be the D (6 bases). V was trimmed by 4 bases and J by 3 bases, leaving 10 bases between them. This CDR3 has 14 amino acids. Germline V gives CDR1 LGHNA, CDR2 YSLEER. The CDR3 region has the DNA TGCGCCAGCAGCCCCAGGGACACCAATCAGCCCCAGCATTTT. Its translation is CASSPRDTNQPQHF.

This clonotype was found many times. V gene TRBV5-4 combines with J gene TRBJ2-1; 10 positions match TRBD2. After removal of 6 bases from V and 4 bases from J, the junction contained 7 bases not matched to a gene. The CDR3 runs to 15 residues. Germline CDR1 and CDR2: SGHNT and YYREEE (reference sequence). CDR3 protein: CASNGVAGGYNEQFF. For the CDR3, the DNA is TGTGCCAGCAATGGGGTAGCGGGGGGTTACAATGAGCAGTTCTTC.

The rearrangement joins TRBV7-2 to TRBJ2-7; D may be TRBD2 (5 bases). Trimming shortened V by 2 bases and J by 0 bases, and 11 bases separated the two germline ends. This CDR3 contains 15 residues. Germline loops: CDR1 SGHTA, CDR2 FQGNSA. This chain's CDR3 is CASSLSGQSSYEQYF. The DNA for the CDR3 is TGTGCCAGCAGCTTAAGCGGCCAAAGCTCCTACGAGCAGTACTTC.

This clonotype occurred many times. The chain uses TRBV27 and TRBJ1-1; the match to TRBD1 covers 10 bases. The CDR3 is made up of 16 amino acids. Germline V gene data show CDR1 as MNHEY and CDR2 as SMNVEV (reference sequence). V was clipped by 5 bases and J by 6 bases; unmatched bases: 12. The CDR3 region has the DNA TGTGCCAGCAGTAGGGACAGGGGTGATTTTTGGCCTGAAGCTTTCTTT. This translates into CASSRDRGDFWPEAFF.

The chain combines TRBV6-2 or TRBV6-3 with TRBJ2-1; no clear D gene. Trimming removed 7 bases at V and 4 bases at J, with 8 bases between. The CDR3 has 12 residues. The germline gives CDR1 MNHEY, CDR2 SVGEGT. CDR3 bases: TGTGCCAGCACCTGGGGTTACAATGAGCAGTTCTTC. This gives the protein CASTWGYNEQFF.

This clonotype was seen a few times. The chain employs TRBV7-9 and TRBJ1-2; TRBD1 might be the D (6 bases). The CDR3 extends over 14 amino acids. V lost 3 bases, J lost 3 bases, and 11 bases lay in between. Germline loops: CDR1 SEHNR, CDR2 FQNEAQ (reference sequence). CDR3 in amino acids: CASSFSGADYGYTF. The CDR3 DNA sequence: TGTGCCAGCAGCTTCTCGGGGGCTGACTATGGCTACACCTTC.

A few counts support this clonotype. The V and J genes are TRBV9 and TRBJ2-5; D is unclear. V was clipped by 0 bases and J by 5 bases, with 8 bases between them. Germline-derived CDR1 and CDR2 are SGDLS and YYNGEE. The CDR3 covers 13 residues. CDR3: CASSVGNKETQYF. The CDR3, as DNA: TGTGCCAGCAGCGTAGGGAATAAGGAGACCCAGTACTTC.

The rearrangement joins TRBV6-5 to TRBJ2-2, with TRBD1 as a possible D gene (8 bases). CDR3 length: 15 amino acids. Per germline, CDR1 MNHEY and CDR2 SVGAGI. Trimming removed 6 bases from V and 3 bases from J, with 14 bases in between. CDR3 loop: CASRKTGGDTGELFF. The CDR3, as DNA: TGTGCCAGCAGGAAAACAGGGGGGGACACCGGGGAGCTGTTTTTT.

V usage is TRBV28 and J usage is TRBJ2-2; 8 bases agree with TRBD2. This CDR3 has 16 residues. J gave up 8 bases and V 6 bases, and 14 bases lay outside the gene matches. Germline V gene sequence: CDR1 MDHEN, CDR2 SYDVKM. The CDR3 protein is CASSFYSSGREGELFF. The CDR3, as DNA: TGTGCCAGCAGCTTCTACTCTAGCGGGCGAGAGGGGGAGCTGTTTTTT.

This clonotype has only a few counts. This rearrangement joins TRBV12-3 or TRBV12-4 to TRBJ2-5; the D gene is possibly TRBD2 (6 bases). This CDR3 has 15 residues. V was cut by 6 bases and J by 4 bases, with 18 bases left in between. The CDR3 nucleotides are TGTGCCAGCAGCCGTACAGCAGCGGGCTCAGAGACCCAGTACTTC. It is translated as CASSRTAAGSETQYF.

This clonotype was seen repeatedly, ten times or more. J is TRBJ1-6 and V is TRBV7-2; tentative D call: TRBD1 (6 bases). In germline, CDR1 is SGHTA, CDR2 FQGNSA. V dropped 9 bases and J dropped 9 bases, with 15 bases sitting between them. The CDR3 covers 13 residues. DNA for the CDR3: TGTGCCAGTACAGGGACCCTTCGTTCACCCCTCCACTTT. It is translated as CASTGTLRSPLHF.